This TCR beta chain was profiled in a study of beta chain features in type 1 diabetes. About the research overall: Examination spanned around 110 million sorted cells from all samples. Study conclusions and caveats: TCRB repertoires of naive, central memory and Treg cells appeared more similar among patients than among healthy donors. cDNA-based sequencing might over-represent cells highly expressing TCR.

This clone was observed a few times. Its antigen remains unidentified. Expressed TCRB transcripts were sequenced, since all the RNA that had been isolated was reverse transcribed. Assay: immunoSEQ multiplex PCR; the TCRdb copy retains only in-frame clones and omits some. The profile shows 600,000 to 650,000 clones, about 14% of them singletons. CDR1 is MGHDK and CDR2 is SYGVNS in the germline V gene. The CDR3 covers 14 residues. Deletions cut 1 base from V and 9 bases from J, with 13 bases between. The chain links TRBV25-1 to TRBJ1-3; no firm D call. Input material: naive CD4+ T cells from blood. The sequence derives from a young man in good health. The CDR3 sequence is CASSEFTRPGTIYF. In nucleotides, the CDR3 is TGTGCCAGCAGTGAATTCACCCGGCCCGGCACCATATATTTT.